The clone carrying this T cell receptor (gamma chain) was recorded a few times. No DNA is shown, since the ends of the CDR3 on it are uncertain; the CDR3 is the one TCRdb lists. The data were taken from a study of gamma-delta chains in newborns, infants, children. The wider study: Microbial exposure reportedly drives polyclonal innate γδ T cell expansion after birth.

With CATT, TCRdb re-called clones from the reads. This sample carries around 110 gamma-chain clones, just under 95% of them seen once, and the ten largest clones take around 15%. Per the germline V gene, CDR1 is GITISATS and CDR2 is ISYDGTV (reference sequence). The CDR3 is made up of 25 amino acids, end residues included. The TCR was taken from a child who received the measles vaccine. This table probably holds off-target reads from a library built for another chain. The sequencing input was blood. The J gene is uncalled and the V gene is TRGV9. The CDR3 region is CACDTVLGDTWDTRQMFFGTGIKLF.